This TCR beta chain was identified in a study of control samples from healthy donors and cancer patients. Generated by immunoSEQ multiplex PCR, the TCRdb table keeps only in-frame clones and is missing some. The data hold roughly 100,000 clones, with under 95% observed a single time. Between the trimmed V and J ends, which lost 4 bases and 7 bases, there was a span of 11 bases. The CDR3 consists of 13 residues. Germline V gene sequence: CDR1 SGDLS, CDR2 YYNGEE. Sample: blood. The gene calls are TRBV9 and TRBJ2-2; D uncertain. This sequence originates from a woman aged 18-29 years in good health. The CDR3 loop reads CASSKRSVGELFF. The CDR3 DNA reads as TGTGCCAGCAGCAAACGGAGCGTCGGGGAGCTGTTTTTT.